This TCR beta chain was sequenced during a study of OX40 agonist ivuxolimab in advanced cancers. Study context: An anti-OX40 (CD134) antibody with agonistic activity, ivuxolimab, was administered to patients. Dose-escalation subjects each had hepatocellular carcinoma, melanoma, renal cell or head and neck cancer.

Germline assignment: CDR1 SEHNR and CDR2 FQNEAQ (reference sequence). J gave up 0 bases and V 3 bases, and 2 bases lay outside the gene matches. The CDR3 sequence is 14 residues long. Remarks on this clone: Its specificity is not known.

Overall study results and limits: Dosing at 0.1 to 3.0 mg/kg was accompanied by clonal expansion of CD4+ and CD8+ blood T cells by week 6.

Profiled with immunoSEQ multiplex PCR; TCRdb holds only in-frame clones, not every one. The table has roughly 100,000 clones, about 90% seen once. The clonotype originates from an adult with an advanced solid tumor such as melanoma, head and neck, liver or kidney cancer. The sequenced sample was CD4+ or CD8+ T cells sorted from blood, obtained in a trial of the OX40 agonist ivuxolimab. The rearrangement uses TRBV7-9 and TRBJ2-7; 7 bases map to TRBD2. In nucleotides, the CDR3 is TGTGCCAGCAGCTTCGGCGGGAGCTCCTACGAGCAGTACTTC. Protein product: CASSFGGSSYEQYF.